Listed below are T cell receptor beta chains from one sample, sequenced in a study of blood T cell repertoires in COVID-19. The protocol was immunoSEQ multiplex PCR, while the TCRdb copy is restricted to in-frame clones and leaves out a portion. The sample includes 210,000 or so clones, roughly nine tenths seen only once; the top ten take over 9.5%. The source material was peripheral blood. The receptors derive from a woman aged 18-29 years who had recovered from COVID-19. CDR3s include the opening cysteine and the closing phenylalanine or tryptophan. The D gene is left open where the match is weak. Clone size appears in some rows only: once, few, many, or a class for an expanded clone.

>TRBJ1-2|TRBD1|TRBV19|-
CASSPGQGAYGYTF
TGTGCCAGTAGCCCCGGACAGGGGGCCTATGGCTACACCTTC
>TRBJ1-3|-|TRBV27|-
CASSLFVGNTIYF
TGTGCCAGCAGTTTATTCGTGGGAAACACCATATATTTT
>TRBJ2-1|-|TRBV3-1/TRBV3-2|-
CASSQPSFGEQFF
TGTGCCAGCAGCCAGCCTAGCTTCGGTGAGCAGTTCTTC
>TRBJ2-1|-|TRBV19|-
CASSIGVRSDEQFF
TGTGCCAGTAGTATCGGGGTCAGGAGCGATGAGCAGTTCTTC
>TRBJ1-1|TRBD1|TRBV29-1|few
CSVMGQAPIGTEAFF
TGCAGCGTGATGGGACAGGCACCGATAGGGACTGAAGCTTTCTTT
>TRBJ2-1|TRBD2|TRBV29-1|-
CSVEGLAGGSSYNEQFF
TGCAGCGTTGAAGGCCTAGCGGGAGGGAGCTCCTACAATGAGCAGTTCTTC
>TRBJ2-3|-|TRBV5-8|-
CASSFFVGVGTDTQYF
TGTGCCAGCAGCTTTTTCGTGGGAGTGGGCACAGATACGCAGTATTTT
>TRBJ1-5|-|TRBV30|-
CAWRGSAPHQPQHF
TGTGCCTGGCGGGGGTCAGCCCCTCATCAGCCCCAGCATTTT
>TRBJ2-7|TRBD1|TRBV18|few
CASSLAGTVIYEQYF
TGTGCCAGCTCACTCGCCGGGACAGTGATCTACGAGCAGTACTTC
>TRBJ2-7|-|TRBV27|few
CASSPRASSYEQYF
TGTGCCAGCAGCCCCAGGGCTTCTTCCTACGAGCAGTACTTC
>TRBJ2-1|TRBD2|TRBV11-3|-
CASSLVGTSGSSYNEQFF
TGTGCCAGCAGCTTAGTAGGGACTAGCGGAAGCTCCTACAATGAGCAGTTCTTC
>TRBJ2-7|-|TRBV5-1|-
CASSLVGGNYEQYF
TGCGCCAGCAGCTTGGTTGGCGGGAACTACGAGCAGTACTTC
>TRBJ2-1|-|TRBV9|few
CASSVTGWSSNEQFF
TGTGCCAGCAGCGTAACTGGGTGGTCTAGCAATGAGCAGTTCTTC
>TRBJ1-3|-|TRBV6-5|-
CASSRSYSGNTIYF
TGTGCCAGCAGTCGTAGTTACTCTGGAAACACCATATATTTT
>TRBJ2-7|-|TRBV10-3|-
CAISERTAAYEQYF
TGTGCCATCAGTGAAAGGACAGCGGCCTACGAGCAGTACTTC
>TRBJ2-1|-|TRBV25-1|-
CASSGRGQYNEQFF
TGTGCCAGCAGTGGGCGGGGGCAGTACAATGAGCAGTTCTTC
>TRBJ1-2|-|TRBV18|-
CASSPRLAGALYTF
TGTGCCAGCTCACCGAGGCTGGCAGGGGCCCTCTACACCTTC
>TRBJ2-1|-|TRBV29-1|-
CSGNRRRPAVADEQFF
TGCAGCGGCAATAGGAGGAGGCCTGCGGTTGCAGATGAGCAGTTCTTC
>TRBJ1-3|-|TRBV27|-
CASSFTGNPGNTIYF
TGTGCCAGCAGTTTTACAGGGAACCCTGGAAACACCATATATTTT
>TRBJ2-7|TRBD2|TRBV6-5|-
CASTASGRGEQYF
TGTGCCAGCACGGCTAGCGGGAGAGGCGAGCAGTACTTC
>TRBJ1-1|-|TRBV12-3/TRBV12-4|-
CASSFNPGTEAFF
TGTGCCAGCAGTTTCAATCCGGGTACTGAAGCTTTCTTT
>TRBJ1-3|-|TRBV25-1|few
CASSEGPTGGNTIYF
TGTGCCAGCAGTGAAGGACCTACAGGGGGAAACACCATATATTTT
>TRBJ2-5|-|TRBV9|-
CASSAWGEETQYF
TGTGCCAGCAGCGCCTGGGGGGAAGAGACCCAGTACTTC
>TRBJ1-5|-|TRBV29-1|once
CSVEDRVSSNQPQHF
TGCAGCGTTGAAGATCGCGTTAGTAGCAATCAGCCCCAGCATTTT
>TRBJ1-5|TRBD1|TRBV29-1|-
CSVGDRECIQPQHF
TGCAGCGTTGGGGACAGGGAATGTATTCAGCCCCAGCATTTT
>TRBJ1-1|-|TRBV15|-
CATSRDPTLNTEAFF
TGTGCCACCAGCAGAGACCCGACATTGAACACTGAAGCTTTCTTT
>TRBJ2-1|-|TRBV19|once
CASSIRLAGSYNEQFF
TGTGCCAGTAGTATTAGGCTAGCTGGCTCCTACAATGAGCAGTTCTTC
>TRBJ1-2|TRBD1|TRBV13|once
CASSTWDSLRVDGYTF
TGTGCCAGCAGCACCTGGGACAGTTTAAGAGTCGATGGCTACACCTTC
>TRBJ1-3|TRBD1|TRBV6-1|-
CASSDRTGRGNTIYF
TGTGCCAGCAGTGACCGGACAGGGAGGGGAAACACCATATATTTT